The rows below give T cell receptor beta chains drawn from one sample of a study of identical twins. From the 5' RACE reads, TCRdb called clonotypes with MiXCR, one entry per CDR3 protein. Among around 1.7 million distinct CDR3 sequences, more than 30% were seen once, and the ten largest hold under 0.35%. Source material: cord blood. The receptor source for this set is a newborn girl in good health. CDR3s include the opening cysteine and the closing phenylalanine or tryptophan. The order of the fields is D gene, V gene, clone size, J gene, CDR3 protein, CDR3 DNA. D genes are given only for firm matches. The size field is filled for only some rows; it gives once, few, many or a size class.

D gene: -; V gene: TRBV30; clone size: -; J gene: TRBJ2-3; CDR3 protein: CAWSVRWGRIDTQYF; CDR3 DNA: TGTGCCTGGAGTGTTCGGTGGGGCCGGATAGATACGCAGTATTTT
D gene: TRBD2; V gene: TRBV13; clone size: -; J gene: TRBJ2-1; CDR3 protein: CASSLVGGTSSYNEQFF; CDR3 DNA: TGTGCCAGCAGCTTAGTTGGCGGGACTAGCTCCTACAATGAGCAGTTCTTC
D gene: TRBD1; V gene: TRBV7-2; clone size: few; J gene: TRBJ2-4; CDR3 protein: CASSPTGTGLAVAKNIQYF; CDR3 DNA: TGTGCCAGCAGCCCTACCGGGACAGGGCTGGCCGTGGCCAAAAACATTCAGTACTTC
D gene: TRBD1; V gene: TRBV6-1; clone size: few; J gene: TRBJ1-4; CDR3 protein: CASKMGQGNEKLFF; CDR3 DNA: TGTGCCAGCAAGATGGGACAGGGCAATGAAAAACTGTTTTTT
D gene: TRBD2; V gene: TRBV20-1; clone size: few; J gene: TRBJ2-7; CDR3 protein: CTGLAGNEQYF; CDR3 DNA: TGCACGGGACTAGCGGGAAACGAGCAGTACTTC
D gene: -; V gene: TRBV27; clone size: few; J gene: TRBJ2-3; CDR3 protein: CASSPQISSTDTQYF; CDR3 DNA: TGTGCCAGCAGTCCTCAGATATCTAGCACAGATACGCAGTATTTT
D gene: -; V gene: TRBV11-2; clone size: -; J gene: TRBJ1-3; CDR3 protein: CASSLSLRGVSGNTIYF; CDR3 DNA: TGTGCCAGCAGCTTAAGTTTACGGGGTGTCTCTGGAAACACCATATATTTT
D gene: TRBD1; V gene: TRBV28; clone size: -; J gene: TRBJ1-5; CDR3 protein: CASSGQGRYQPQHF; CDR3 DNA: TGTGCCAGCTCCGGACAGGGTAGATATCAGCCCCAGCATTTT
D gene: -; V gene: TRBV7-2; clone size: -; J gene: TRBJ1-6; CDR3 protein: CASRRMGVDNSPLHF; CDR3 DNA: TGTGCCAGCAGGCGGATGGGCGTTGATAATTCACCCCTCCACTTT
D gene: -; V gene: TRBV6-6; clone size: -; J gene: TRBJ2-7; CDR3 protein: CASRREGLSYEQYF; CDR3 DNA: TGTGCCAGCAGACGCGAGGGGTTGTCCTACGAGCAGTACTTC
D gene: TRBD2; V gene: TRBV10-1; clone size: -; J gene: TRBJ2-7; CDR3 protein: CASSESRRGKVYEQYF; CDR3 DNA: TGCGCCAGCAGTGAGTCGAGGCGGGGGAAAGTCTACGAGCAGTACTTC
D gene: -; V gene: TRBV6-1; clone size: -; J gene: TRBJ2-3; CDR3 protein: CASKDSPTDTQYF; CDR3 DNA: TGTGCCAGCAAGGACAGCCCCACAGATACGCAGTATTTT
D gene: -; V gene: TRBV10-3; clone size: -; J gene: TRBJ2-5; CDR3 protein: CAISAKSQETQYF; CDR3 DNA: TGTGCCATCAGTGCAAAGTCCCAAGAGACCCAGTACTTC
D gene: -; V gene: TRBV10-2; clone size: -; J gene: TRBJ1-2; CDR3 protein: CASQDPGIYGYTF; CDR3 DNA: TGCGCCAGCCAAGACCCCGGGATCTATGGCTACACCTTC
D gene: TRBD2; V gene: TRBV20-1; clone size: -; J gene: TRBJ2-1; CDR3 protein: CSAREPGLASKQFF; CDR3 DNA: TGCAGTGCTAGAGAACCGGGACTAGCGTCCAAGCAGTTCTTC
D gene: TRBD2; V gene: TRBV9; clone size: few; J gene: TRBJ2-1; CDR3 protein: CASSVASGLAGGSSYNEQFF; CDR3 DNA: TGTGCCAGCAGCGTAGCATCGGGACTAGCGGGGGGGAGCTCCTACAATGAGCAGTTCTTC
D gene: -; V gene: TRBV20-1; clone size: few; J gene: TRBJ1-1; CDR3 protein: CSARADREAFF; CDR3 DNA: TGCAGTGCTAGGGCGGACCGAGAAGCTTTCTTT
D gene: TRBD2; V gene: TRBV11-2; clone size: few; J gene: TRBJ2-1; CDR3 protein: CASTLPGGVIYEQFF; CDR3 DNA: TGTGCCAGCACCCTGCCGGGAGGGGTCATTTATGAGCAGTTCTTC
D gene: -; V gene: TRBV5-1; clone size: once; J gene: TRBJ2-7; CDR3 protein: CASSSWLRGSTYEQYF; CDR3 DNA: TGCGCCAGCAGCTCGTGGCTCAGGGGATCAACCTACGAGCAGTACTTC